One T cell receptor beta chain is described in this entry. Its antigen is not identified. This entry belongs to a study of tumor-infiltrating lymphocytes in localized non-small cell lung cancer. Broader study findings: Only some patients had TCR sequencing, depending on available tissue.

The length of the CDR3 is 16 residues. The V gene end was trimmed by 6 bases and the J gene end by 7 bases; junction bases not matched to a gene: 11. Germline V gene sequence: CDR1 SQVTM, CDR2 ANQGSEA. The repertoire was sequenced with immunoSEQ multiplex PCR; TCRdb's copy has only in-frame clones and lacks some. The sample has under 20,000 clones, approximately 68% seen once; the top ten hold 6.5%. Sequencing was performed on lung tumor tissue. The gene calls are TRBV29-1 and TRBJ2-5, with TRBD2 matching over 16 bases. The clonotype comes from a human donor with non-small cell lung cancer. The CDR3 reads CSVPSPGLAGGGTQYF. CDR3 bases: TGCAGCGTCCCCTCACCGGGACTAGCGGGAGGGGGGACCCAGTACTTC.